The next 32 T cell receptor beta chains were all read from a single sample in a study of regulatory T cells in long-lasting Graves disease. This sample's time point: persistent/refractory GD, antithyroid drugs over 5 years with positive TRAb. Extracted PBMC RNA gave rise to the TCR library. Combining iRepertoire HTBI primers with Arm-PCR of CDR3 regions, the authors built TCR beta libraries. TCRdb re-called the multiplex PCR reads with MiXCR, one entry per CDR3 protein. The sample consists of roughly 450,000 distinct CDR3 sequences, around 20% of them appearing once. Sequences were derived from peripheral blood mononuclear cells (PBMCs), sampled when the disease was refractory, from a patient treated with antithyroid drugs. The receptors come from a female donor with Graves disease.

The CDR3 DNA reads TGTGCCACCAGTGCGGAGGGTACCCAAAACATTCAGTACTTC. As protein: CATSAEGTQNIQYF. The V and J genes are TRBV24-1 and TRBJ2-4; D might be TRBD2 (6 bases). This CDR3 comprises 14 residues. CDR1 is KGHDR and CDR2 is SFDVKD in the germline V gene. Trimming left V 5 bases short and J 5 bases short, with 12 bases between.

This clonotype was seen repeatedly, ten times or more. Here the CDR3 DNA reads TGTGCCAGCACCCGGGCTATAGCCAAAAACATTCAGTACTTC. Protein: CASTRAIAKNIQYF. V is TRBV2 and J is TRBJ2-4, with unresolved D. Trimming removed 7 bases from V and 0 bases from J, with 10 bases in between. This CDR3 contains 14 residues. In germline, CDR1 is SNHLY, CDR2 FYNNEI.

Turning to this clonotype: Since the CDR3 does not end with the conserved phenylalanine or tryptophan, this likely comes from a read error. This sequence joins TRBV6-1 and TRBJ2-5; 8 positions match TRBD2. The CDR3 consists of 15 residues. The germline V gene has CDR1 MNHNS and CDR2 SASEGT. J lost 5 bases, V lost 5 bases, and 10 bases had no gene match. DNA of the CDR3: TGTGCCAGCAGTCTGGTAGCGGGAAGAATGGAGACCCAGTACCTC. As protein: CASSLVAGRMETQYL.

The table lists this clonotype with a few counts. The chain carries TRBV29-1 and TRBJ2-7; no reliable D call. Trimming removed 6 bases at V and 0 bases at J, with 9 bases between. CDR3 length: 12 residues. In germline, CDR1 is SQVTM, CDR2 ANQGSEA. The CDR3 coding sequence is TGCAGCGTCCTGGTCCCCTCCTACGAGCAGTACTTC. Its protein product is CSVLVPSYEQYF.

This clonotype was recorded at least ten times. This chain connects TRBV2 to TRBJ1-1; D might be TRBD1 (5 bases). There are 15 residues in the CDR3. Germline assignment: CDR1 SNHLY and CDR2 FYNNEI. V lost 5 bases, J lost 1 base, and 14 bases lay in between. In DNA, the CDR3 is TGTGCCAGCAGTTTTCTAAACCAGGGGAACACTGAAGCTTTCTTT. Encoded protein: CASSFLNQGNTEAFF.

This clonotype was detected many times. V and J are TRBV12-3 or TRBV12-4 and TRBJ2-7; D perhaps matches TRBD2 (6 bases). The CDR3 has 14 amino acids. The V end was cut by 5 bases, the J end by 3 bases, with 14 bases between. The CDR3 protein is CASSPRDLHYEQYF. CDR3 DNA: TGTGCCAGCAGTCCCCGGGACTTACACTACGAGCAGTACTTC.

This clonotype was observed a few times. The chain uses TRBV11-3 and TRBJ1-1, with unresolved D. V was pared by 1 base and J by 7 bases, with 10 bases between. CDR3 length equals 13 residues. The germline CDR1 and CDR2 sequences are SGHNT and YENEEA. CDR3 DNA sequence: TGTGCCAGCAGCTTAGCCCGGGGTGGTGAAGCTTTCTTT. This sequence encodes CASSLARGGEAFF.

The genes are TRBV9 and TRBJ1-6, with D hard to call. The CDR3 sequence is 14 residues long. CDR1 SGDLS and CDR2 YYNGEE come from the germline V gene. V lost 1 base to trimming and J lost 7 bases, with 9 bases between them. The CDR3 spells CASSVPGLNSPLHF. Written as DNA, the CDR3 is TGTGCCAGCAGCGTACCAGGCCTCAATTCACCCCTCCACTTT.

This clonotype was observed many times. V gene TRBV7-8 combines with J gene TRBJ1-2; 10 nucleotides match TRBD1. Per the germline V gene, CDR1 is SGHVS and CDR2 is FQNEAQ. CDR3 length: 15 amino acids. V shed 5 bases, J shed 4 bases, and the junction held 7 bases outside the gene matches. DNA of the CDR3: TGTGCCAGCAGCCTGGGGTGGGACAGGGGCTATGGCTACACCTTC. It encodes CASSLGWDRGYGYTF.

J is TRBJ2-4 and V is TRBV7-9; 11 nucleotides align to TRBD2. The CDR3 runs to 20 residues. CDR1 is SEHNR, CDR2 FQNEAQ, per germline (reference sequence). Trimming took 1 base from V and 0 from J; bases not matched to a gene: 11. The CDR3 DNA follows: TGTGCCAGCAGCTTAGTCCTAGCGGGAGGAGGAGGAATAGCCAAAAACATTCAGTACTTC. Its translation is CASSLVLAGGGGIAKNIQYF. The full variable domain, its missing parts supplied by reference TRBV7-9 and TRBJ2-4, is DTGVSQNPRHKITKRGQNVTFRCDPISEHNRLYWYRQTLGQGPEFLTYFQNEAQLEKSRLLSDRFSAERPKGSFSTLEIQRTEQGDSAMYLCASSLVLAGGGGIAKNIQYFGAGTRLSVL.

In this sample, this clonotype turned up many times. V and J are TRBV7-9 and TRBJ2-5; no firm D call. The CDR3 extends over 13 amino acids. CDR1 SEHNR and CDR2 FQNEAQ come from the germline V gene (reference sequence). V was clipped by 5 bases and J by 5 bases, with 12 bases between them. CDR3 nucleotides: TGTGCCAGCAGCACATCCCTGGGGGAGACCCAGTACTTC. Residues: CASSTSLGETQYF.

There are many counts of this clonotype. This chain links TRBV19 with TRBJ1-1; 7 nucleotides line up with TRBD1. Germline V lookup: CDR1 LNHDA, CDR2 SQIVND (reference sequence). The trim removed 3 bases at V and 1 base at J, leaving 2 bases unmatched. The CDR3 runs to 14 residues. The CDR3 DNA reads as TGTGCCAGTAGTATCTCAGGGGGGAACACTGAAGCTTTCTTT. Translation gives CASSISGGNTEAFF. The variable domain in full, completed from reference TRBV19 and TRBJ1-1, reads DGGITQSPKYLFRKEGQNVTLSCEQNLNHDAMYWYRQDPGQGLRLIYYSQIVNDFQKGDIAEGYSVSREKKESFPLTVTSAQKNPTAFYLCASSISGGNTEAFFGQGTRLTVV.

This clonotype was observed at least ten times. The rearrangement joins TRBV28 to TRBJ1-4; D might be TRBD1 (5 bases). Trimming pared 2 bases from V and 1 base from J, leaving 11 bases between. Germline V gene sequence: CDR1 MDHEN, CDR2 SYDVKM. This CDR3 is built from 16 residues. The CDR3, as DNA: TGTGCCAGCAGTTTAGGGCAGGGTGGAACTAATGAAAAACTGTTTTTT. Its protein is CASSLGQGGTNEKLFF.

The rearrangement uses TRBV29-1 and TRBJ2-7; no clear D. The CDR3 has 13 amino acids. CDR1 SQVTM and CDR2 ANQGSEA come from the germline V gene. With 3 bases removed from V and 6 bases from J, the gap between germline ends came to 15 bases. The CDR3 sequence: CSVETSRNGEQYF. The DNA of the CDR3 is TGCAGCGTTGAGACGTCCCGGAATGGCGAGCAGTACTTC.

Turning to this clonotype: Just one base apart from a much larger clone, this may be a read error. This chain connects TRBV6-4 to TRBJ1-6, with a possible D match to TRBD1 (6 bases). This CDR3 is 16 amino acids long. Germline assignment: CDR1 MRHNA and CDR2 SNTAGT. The CDR3 coding sequence is TGTGCCAGCAGCCGAGGGGGGGCACGGAATAATTCACCCCCCCACTTT. Translating it yields CASSRGGARNNSPPHF.

The rearrangement uses TRBV7-6 and TRBJ2-1; TRBD2 aligns across 7 bases. This CDR3 comprises 17 residues. V trimming: 1 base; J trimming: 8 bases; junction bases outside the gene matches: 14. Per the germline V gene, CDR1 is SGHVS and CDR2 is FNYEAQ. CDR3 DNA sequence: TGTGCCAGCAGCTTAGGGCGCGGGTGGGAGGGCCATTATGAGCAGTTCTTC. This translates into CASSLGRGWEGHYEQFF.

There are a few counts of this clonotype. The rearrangement links TRBV9 to TRBJ1-3; D is unresolved. The CDR3 length is 21 residues. The V gene's germline CDR1 is SGDLS and CDR2 YYNGEE. Trimming left V 4 bases short and J 5 bases short, with 34 bases between. This chain's CDR3 is CASSFQATTIPFEGYRNTIYF. CDR3 in DNA: TGTGCCAGCAGCTTCCAGGCCACAACAATACCCTTTGAAGGGTATAGAAACACCATATATTTT.

This clonotype has at least ten counts. The chain employs TRBV20-1 and TRBJ2-7; D is unresolved. The CDR3 runs to 12 residues. Germline assignment: CDR1 DFQATT and CDR2 SNEGSKA (reference sequence). The V end lost 3 bases, the J end lost 0 bases, and 6 bases lay between the germline ends. The CDR3 nucleotides are TGCAGTGCTAGGTTCGGCTCCTACGAGCAGTACTTC. Encoded protein: CSARFGSYEQYF.

The chain couples TRBV10-2 to TRBJ2-7; TRBD1 is a possible D gene (5 bases). Between the trimmed V and J ends, which lost 6 bases and 3 bases, there was a span of 15 bases. The CDR3 sequence is 14 residues long. The V gene's germline CDR1 is WSHSY and CDR2 SAAADI. The CDR3 DNA reads TGCGCCAGCAGGGAAGACAGCGCATTCTACGAGCAGTACTTC. As protein: CASREDSAFYEQYF.

The sample holds many counts of this clonotype. The J gene is TRBJ2-7, the V gene TRBV12-3 or TRBV12-4, with D possibly matching TRBD2 (6 bases). This CDR3 is 14 amino acids long. V lost 5 bases to trimming and J lost 1 base, with 12 bases between them. The CDR3 here is CASSPRTTSYEQYF. CDR3 nucleotides: TGTGCCAGCAGTCCGCGGACTACATCCTACGAGCAGTACTTC.

There are many counts of this clonotype. The chain is built from TRBV28 and TRBJ2-7; D perhaps matches TRBD1 (5 bases). The germline V and J ends were trimmed by 6 bases and 3 bases, with 15 bases remaining between them. Looked up from germline, CDR1 is MDHEN and CDR2 is SYDVKM. The length of the CDR3 is 14 residues. This CDR3 reads CASSDRGVNYEQYF. The DNA of the CDR3 is TGTGCCAGCAGCGATAGGGGTGTAAACTACGAGCAGTACTTC.

The chain has TRBV5-1 and TRBJ2-7; D remains ambiguous. Germline V CDR1 and CDR2: SGHRS, YFSETQ. The CDR3 contains 13 residues. The ends were cut back, 1 base at V and 5 bases at J, with 10 bases in the middle. The CDR3 spells CASSLFDPDEQYF. The DNA of the CDR3 is TGCGCCAGCAGCTTGTTCGATCCTGACGAGCAGTACTTC.

This clonotype was recorded many times. The genes are TRBV12-5 and TRBJ1-2; D may be TRBD1 (5 bases). Trimming shortened V by 5 bases and J by 9 bases, and 10 bases separated the two germline ends. From germline, CDR1 is LGHNT and CDR2 FRNRAP. The CDR3 runs to 11 residues. The CDR3 DNA is TGTGCTAGTGGTCAGGGTTTAAGCTACACCTTC. Protein product: CASGQGLSYTF.

This clonotype was picked up a small number of times. The chain is built from TRBV29-1 and TRBJ2-7; D tentatively reads TRBD1 or TRBD2 (5 bases each). V lost 6 bases and J lost 2, with 14 bases in between. CDR3 size: 13 residues. Germline loops: CDR1 SQVTM, CDR2 ANQGSEA. As DNA, the CDR3 is TGCAGCGTCCCGGGACGTTCTACCTACGAGCAGTACTTC. It encodes CSVPGRSTYEQYF.

This clonotype was seen many times. V gene TRBV10-3 combines with J gene TRBJ2-5, with 8 bases matching TRBD2. Germline assignment: CDR1 ENHRY and CDR2 SYGVKD. This CDR3 is built from 16 residues. J gave up 5 bases and V 6 bases, and 14 bases lay outside the gene matches. In DNA, the CDR3 is TGTGCCATCAGCGGTACTCGGGAGGGCCTCCAGGAGACCCAGTACTTC. Translated: CAISGTREGLQETQYF.

The table lists this clonotype with many counts. The chain uses TRBV28 and TRBJ2-5; TRBD2 matches at 11 bases. Germline V gene sequence: CDR1 MDHEN, CDR2 SYDVKM. The CDR3 contains 16 residues. V was clipped by 6 bases and J by 4 bases; unmatched bases: 10. The CDR3 DNA follows: TGTGCCAGCAGAAGGATTAGCGGGAGGGCCAGAGAGACCCAGTACTTC. This sequence encodes CASRRISGRARETQYF.

This clonotype was counted between two and nine times. V gene TRBV19 combines with J gene TRBJ2-7; 7 nucleotides line up with TRBD2. Losses at the gene ends were 10 bases for V and 7 bases for J; bases not matched to a gene: 13. From germline, CDR1 is LNHDA and CDR2 SQIVND (reference sequence). CDR3 length: 13 amino acids. CDR3 nucleotides: TGTGCCACCCACGGACTAGGCCTTTTTGAGCAGTACTTC. Amino acids: CATHGLGLFEQYF.

The V call is TRBV6-4, the J call TRBJ2-7; 9 nucleotides match TRBD2. With V trimmed by 5 bases and J by 7 bases, 12 bases remained unmatched. CDR1 MRHNA and CDR2 SNTAGT come from the germline V gene. The CDR3 totals 15 residues. The CDR3 loop is CASSYLGLAKGEQYF. The CDR3 nucleotides read TGTGCCAGCAGTTACCTTGGACTAGCGAAGGGAGAGCAGTACTTC.

This sequence joins TRBV6-1 and TRBJ1-6; no firm D call. Trimming left V 7 bases short and J 3 bases short, with 7 bases between. Germline CDR1 reads MNHNS; CDR2 reads SASEGT. The CDR3 is 13 residues long. The CDR3 nucleotides are TGTGCCAGCACGTGGGGCTATAATTCACCCCTCCACTTT. Residues: CASTWGYNSPLHF.

The chain carries TRBV5-1 and TRBJ2-5; possible D gene TRBD1, 5 bases. V was trimmed by 4 bases and J by 4 bases, leaving 14 bases between them. The CDR3 extends over 14 amino acids. Germline CDR1 reads SGHRS; CDR2 reads YFSETQ. In DNA, the CDR3 is TGCGCCAGCAGCACTGTGGTGGGGCTAGAGACCCAGTACTTC. Encoded protein: CASSTVVGLETQYF.

This clonotype appeared many times. The V call is TRBV2, the J call TRBJ2-7; 7 nucleotides align to TRBD1. This CDR3 has 15 residues. The V gene end was trimmed by 1 base and the J gene end by 3 bases; junction bases not matched to a gene: 6. The germline gives CDR1 SNHLY, CDR2 FYNNEI. In nucleotides, the CDR3 is TGTGCCAGCAGTGAAGGGGGACAGTTAAACTACGAGCAGTACTTC. Translating it yields CASSEGGQLNYEQYF.

This clonotype was picked up a small number of times. The chain carries TRBV5-6 and TRBJ1-4, with 9 bases that match TRBD1. V lost 2 bases, J lost 0 bases, and 5 bases stayed unmatched. The CDR3 contains 17 residues. Germline loops: CDR1 SGHDT, CDR2 YYEEEE. CDR3 region: CASSFGQGITTNEKLFF. CDR3 in DNA: TGTGCCAGCAGCTTTGGACAGGGGATTACAACTAATGAAAAACTGTTTTTT.